The T cell receptor beta chain under discussion was sequenced for a study of T cells expressing NK-cell markers. Study background: Within the sequenced cohort of eight donors, seven exhibited HCMV seropositivity and one was seronegative. General observations from the study: Where several donors were concerned, these clonotypes also led the CD3+CD56-NKG2C+ fraction.

TCR beta libraries carry UMIs added by 5'RACE template switching. One entry per CDR3 protein, without DNA, is what TCRdb gives after re-calling the 5' RACE reads. The table for this sample gives approximately 380,000 distinct CDR3 sequences. CDR1 and CDR2 from the germline V gene are DFQATT and SNEGSKA (reference sequence). The CDR3 consists of 16 residues. For this clonotype: As yet, its antigen is unknown.

The chain is built from TRBV20-1 and TRBJ2-3; there is no DNA to check the TCRdb D call of TRBD1. The material sequenced was blood T cells: a sorted CD56 or NKG2C T cell subset, CD4+ or CD8+ T cells, or bulk PBMC T cells (not recorded which). The receptor's source is a man aged 18 to 69 in good health. The CDR3 reads CSARDFAGGRRDTQYF.